Listed below are T cell receptor beta chains from one sample, sequenced in a study of shared clonotypes between healthy human individuals. The assay was immunoSEQ multiplex PCR, and TCRdb's table has in-frame clones only and misses some. The sample lists millions of clones; approximately 95% were seen once. Source material: naive CD4+ T cells sorted from blood. The receptors were gathered from a young man in good health. Each CDR3 is given with its conserved first and last residue. Each record gives: CDR3 protein, CDR3 DNA, J gene, D gene, V gene, clone size. A D gene is named only where the DNA matches it firmly. Clone size, where shown, is once, few, many, or a class for clones that have expanded.

CDR3aa: CASSEPQGRSGANVLTF
CDR3nt: TGTGCCAGCAGTGAACCCCAGGGGCGCTCTGGGGCCAACGTCCTGACTTTC
j_gene: TRBJ2-6
d_gene: .
v_gene: TRBV25-1
abundance: .

CDR3aa: CASSTTGATNEKLFF
CDR3nt: TGTGCCAGCAGTACGACGGGTGCAACTAATGAAAAACTGTTTTTT
j_gene: TRBJ1-4
d_gene: .
v_gene: TRBV6-1
abundance: .

CDR3aa: CASSSGAGGNQPQHF
CDR3nt: TGCGCCAGCAGCTCCGGGGCCGGGGGGAATCAGCCCCAGCATTTT
j_gene: TRBJ1-5
d_gene: .
v_gene: TRBV5-1
abundance: .

CDR3aa: CASSPRGRDGYTF
CDR3nt: TGTGCCAGCTCACCGCGGGGGAGAGATGGCTACACCTTC
j_gene: TRBJ1-2
d_gene: .
v_gene: TRBV18
abundance: .

CDR3aa: CASSLGTGYNEKLFF
CDR3nt: TGTGCCAGCAGCTTAGGCACGGGGTATAATGAAAAACTGTTTTTT
j_gene: TRBJ1-4
d_gene: .
v_gene: TRBV13
abundance: .

CDR3aa: CASSLDYLWDRLYEQYF
CDR3nt: TGTGCCAGCAGTTTAGATTATTTGTGGGACAGGCTATACGAGCAGTACTTC
j_gene: TRBJ2-7
d_gene: TRBD1
v_gene: TRBV27
abundance: .

CDR3aa: CASSDWGAPGEQYF
CDR3nt: TGTGCCAGCAGTGACTGGGGGGCCCCCGGTGAGCAGTACTTC
j_gene: TRBJ2-7
d_gene: .
v_gene: TRBV25-1
abundance: .

CDR3aa: CASSLGITPGSYEQYF
CDR3nt: TGTGCCAGCAGCTTAGGTATTACACCAGGATCCTACGAGCAGTACTTC
j_gene: TRBJ2-7
d_gene: .
v_gene: TRBV7-8
abundance: .

CDR3aa: CASSYSSGRADTQYF
CDR3nt: TGTGCCAGCAGTTACTCTAGCGGGAGAGCAGATACGCAGTATTTT
j_gene: TRBJ2-3
d_gene: TRBD2
v_gene: TRBV6-6
abundance: .

CDR3aa: CASSYHKGNNSPLHF
CDR3nt: TGTGCCAGCAGTTACCATAAAGGGAATAATTCACCCCTCCACTTT
j_gene: TRBJ1-6
d_gene: .
v_gene: TRBV6-6
abundance: .

CDR3aa: CASSEQGNSPLHF
CDR3nt: TGTGCCAGCAGTGAACAGGGGAATTCACCCCTCCACTTT
j_gene: TRBJ1-6
d_gene: .
v_gene: TRBV25-1
abundance: .

CDR3aa: CASSPIGGVNEQFF
CDR3nt: TGCGCCAGCAGCCCGATAGGGGGGGTCAATGAGCAGTTCTTC
j_gene: TRBJ2-1
d_gene: .
v_gene: TRBV5-1
abundance: .

CDR3aa: CASSPTSGSLLSDTGELFF
CDR3nt: TGTGCCAGCAGCCCGACTAGCGGGAGTCTTTTATCGGACACCGGGGAGCTGTTTTTT
j_gene: TRBJ2-2
d_gene: TRBD2
v_gene: TRBV11-3
abundance: .

CDR3aa: CASSPATGYAGNTIYF
CDR3nt: TGTGCCAGCTCACCAGCCACAGGGTATGCTGGAAACACCATATATTTT
j_gene: TRBJ1-3
d_gene: .
v_gene: TRBV18
abundance: .

CDR3aa: CASSRPGQQYGYTF
CDR3nt: TGTGCCAGCAGCCGACCGGGACAGCAATATGGCTACACCTTC
j_gene: TRBJ1-2
d_gene: TRBD1
v_gene: TRBV9
abundance: .

CDR3aa: CASSPPAWGTQYF
CDR3nt: TGTGCCAGCTCACCACCTGCCTGGGGTACGCAGTATTTT
j_gene: TRBJ2-3
d_gene: .
v_gene: TRBV18
abundance: once

CDR3aa: CASTKQGTGNSPLHF
CDR3nt: TGTGCCAGCACCAAGCAGGGTACAGGGAATTCACCCCTCCACTTT
j_gene: TRBJ1-6
d_gene: .
v_gene: TRBV2
abundance: .

CDR3aa: CAFGQSYGYTF
CDR3nt: TGTGCCTTTGGACAGTCCTATGGCTACACCTTC
j_gene: TRBJ1-2
d_gene: .
v_gene: TRBV30
abundance: .

CDR3aa: CASSELGPPGYTF
CDR3nt: TGTGCCAGCAGTGAACTTGGGCCCCCTGGCTACACCTTC
j_gene: TRBJ1-2
d_gene: .
v_gene: TRBV6-1
abundance: .

CDR3aa: CASSLAPTGVGYGYTF
CDR3nt: TGCGCCAGCAGCTTGGCCCCGACAGGGGTTGGGTATGGCTACACCTTC
j_gene: TRBJ1-2
d_gene: TRBD1
v_gene: TRBV5-1
abundance: .

CDR3aa: CASSGEGRARGKLFF
CDR3nt: TGTGCCAGCAGCGGAGAGGGACGGGCACGAGGGAAACTGTTTTTT
j_gene: TRBJ1-4
d_gene: .
v_gene: TRBV28
abundance: .

CDR3aa: CASSARGSDYGYTF
CDR3nt: TGCGCCAGCAGCGCCCGGGGGTCGGACTATGGCTACACCTTC
j_gene: TRBJ1-2
d_gene: .
v_gene: TRBV5-1
abundance: .

CDR3aa: CASRDQTGKGTDTQYF
CDR3nt: TGTGCCAGCAGAGACCAGACAGGGAAAGGCACAGATACGCAGTATTTT
j_gene: TRBJ2-3
d_gene: TRBD1
v_gene: TRBV6-6
abundance: once

CDR3aa: CASTLQASSYNSPLHF
CDR3nt: TGTGCCAGCACTCTCCAGGCCAGCTCCTATAATTCACCCCTCCACTTT
j_gene: TRBJ1-6
d_gene: .
v_gene: TRBV7-9
abundance: .

CDR3aa: CASSDRRGALDEQFF
CDR3nt: TGTGCCAGCAGTGATCGAAGGGGCGCACTCGATGAGCAGTTCTTC
j_gene: TRBJ2-1
d_gene: .
v_gene: TRBV25-1
abundance: .

CDR3aa: CASSSRGEKDEAFF
CDR3nt: TGTGCCAGCAGTTCACGAGGGGAAAAAGACGAAGCTTTCTTT
j_gene: TRBJ1-1
d_gene: .
v_gene: TRBV7-9
abundance: .

CDR3aa: CASSEYNIGAFF
CDR3nt: TGTGCCAGCAGTGAATATAATATTGGAGCTTTCTTT
j_gene: TRBJ1-1
d_gene: .
v_gene: TRBV25-1
abundance: .

CDR3aa: CASSLGTGISSYEQYF
CDR3nt: TGTGCCAGCAGCCTTGGGACAGGGATAAGCTCCTACGAGCAGTACTTC
j_gene: TRBJ2-7
d_gene: TRBD1
v_gene: TRBV28
abundance: .

CDR3aa: CASSLERNTEAFF
CDR3nt: TGTGCTAGCAGCTTGGAGAGGAACACTGAAGCTTTCTTT
j_gene: TRBJ1-1
d_gene: .
v_gene: TRBV7-7
abundance: .

CDR3aa: CASSARTSGNNEQFF
CDR3nt: TGTGCCAGCAGCGCACGGACTAGCGGGAACAATGAGCAGTTCTTC
j_gene: TRBJ2-1
d_gene: TRBD2
v_gene: TRBV9
abundance: .

CDR3aa: CASSPPLDRALYGYTF
CDR3nt: TGTGCCAGCTCACCACCTCTGGACAGGGCCCTCTATGGCTACACCTTC
j_gene: TRBJ1-2
d_gene: TRBD1
v_gene: TRBV18
abundance: once

CDR3aa: CASRQGTEPFF
CDR3nt: TGCGCCAGCAGGCAGGGGACAGAGCCTTTCTTT
j_gene: TRBJ1-1
d_gene: TRBD1
v_gene: TRBV5-1
abundance: .

CDR3aa: CASTWQTNEKLFF
CDR3nt: TGTGCCAGCACATGGCAAACTAATGAAAAACTGTTTTTT
j_gene: TRBJ1-4
d_gene: .
v_gene: TRBV6-1
abundance: .

CDR3aa: CASSFLAGGRYEQYF
CDR3nt: TGTGCCAGCAGTTTCCTAGCGGGAGGGCGCTACGAGCAGTACTTC
j_gene: TRBJ2-7
d_gene: TRBD2
v_gene: TRBV27
abundance: .

CDR3aa: CAPGGLNYGYTF
CDR3nt: TGTGCCCCGGGGGGACTGAACTATGGCTACACCTTC
j_gene: TRBJ1-2
d_gene: .
v_gene: TRBV2
abundance: .

CDR3aa: CASSRGQVAGGWQETQYF
CDR3nt: TGTGCCAGCAGCCGAGGCCAGGTGGCTGGGGGGTGGCAAGAGACCCAGTACTTC
j_gene: TRBJ2-5
d_gene: .
v_gene: TRBV7-3
abundance: .

CDR3aa: CASSFMGAQSNQPQHF
CDR3nt: TGTGCCAGCAGCTTTATGGGGGCGCAGAGCAATCAGCCCCAGCATTTT
j_gene: TRBJ1-5
d_gene: .
v_gene: TRBV5-6
abundance: .

CDR3aa: CASTDHSPNTGELFF
CDR3nt: TGTGCCAGCACCGACCATTCCCCAAACACCGGGGAGCTGTTTTTT
j_gene: TRBJ2-2
d_gene: .
v_gene: TRBV6-6
abundance: .

CDR3aa: CAWSVGGRRGYTF
CDR3nt: TGTGCCTGGAGTGTAGGGGGCCGGCGGGGCTACACCTTC
j_gene: TRBJ1-2
d_gene: TRBD1
v_gene: TRBV30
abundance: .

CDR3aa: CASSQDTGDFDYGYTF
CDR3nt: TGCGCCAGCAGCCAAGATACGGGGGACTTTGACTATGGCTACACCTTC
j_gene: TRBJ1-2
d_gene: .
v_gene: TRBV4-1
abundance: .

CDR3aa: CASTPGWGTGELFF
CDR3nt: TGTGCCAGCACCCCCGGCTGGGGTACCGGGGAGCTGTTTTTT
j_gene: TRBJ2-2
d_gene: .
v_gene: TRBV28
abundance: .

CDR3aa: CASSLSGTSGSYEQYF
CDR3nt: TGTGCCAGCTCACTGTCCGGGACTAGCGGTTCCTACGAGCAGTACTTC
j_gene: TRBJ2-7
d_gene: TRBD2
v_gene: TRBV18
abundance: .

CDR3aa: CSAQGEKLFF
CDR3nt: TGCAGCGCCCAGGGTGAAAAACTGTTTTTT
j_gene: TRBJ1-4
d_gene: .
v_gene: TRBV29-1
abundance: .

CDR3aa: CAITRDRALSYEQYF
CDR3nt: TGTGCCATCACTAGGGACAGGGCCCTTTCCTACGAGCAGTACTTC
j_gene: TRBJ2-7
d_gene: TRBD1
v_gene: TRBV10-3
abundance: .

CDR3aa: CATSRWATQTNEKLFF
CDR3nt: TGTGCCACCAGCCGTTGGGCGACACAAACTAATGAAAAACTGTTTTTT
j_gene: TRBJ1-4
d_gene: .
v_gene: TRBV15
abundance: once

CDR3aa: CASSSRDYSADTQYF
CDR3nt: TGTGCCAGCAGCTCCCGGGACTACAGCGCAGATACGCAGTATTTT
j_gene: TRBJ2-3
d_gene: TRBD2
v_gene: TRBV7-2
abundance: .

CDR3aa: CASSLAGGNQPQHF
CDR3nt: TGTGCCAGCAGCTTAGCGGGGGGGAATCAGCCCCAGCATTTT
j_gene: TRBJ1-5
d_gene: .
v_gene: TRBV7-9
abundance: .

CDR3aa: CASSVLGGGRSYNEQFF
CDR3nt: TGTGCCAGCAGCGTACTTGGCGGGGGCCGCTCCTACAATGAGCAGTTCTTC
j_gene: TRBJ2-1
d_gene: .
v_gene: TRBV9
abundance: .

CDR3aa: CASSGATGANEQFF
CDR3nt: TGCGCCAGCAGCGGAGCGACAGGAGCGAATGAGCAGTTCTTC
j_gene: TRBJ2-1
d_gene: .
v_gene: TRBV5-1
abundance: .

CDR3aa: CAWDTGMGQPQHF
CDR3nt: TGTGCCTGGGACACAGGAATGGGGCAGCCCCAGCATTTT
j_gene: TRBJ1-5
d_gene: .
v_gene: TRBV30
abundance: .

CDR3aa: CASSLDNSYEQYF
CDR3nt: TGCGCCAGCAGCTTGGACAATAGCTACGAGCAGTACTTC
j_gene: TRBJ2-7
d_gene: .
v_gene: TRBV5-1
abundance: .